Listed below are T cell receptor beta chains from one sample, sequenced in a study of blood T cell repertoires in COVID-19. Method: immunoSEQ multiplex PCR; TCRdb's copy keeps in-frame clones and lacks some. Here the sample spans 35,000 to 55,000 clones, over 75% being singletons. Sequenced sample: peripheral blood. The origin of the receptors is a human donor in a cohort sampled during active COVID-19. Each CDR3 is given with its conserved first and last residue. D genes are given only for firm matches. Clone size is stated in some rows and not others, as once, few, many or a class when expanded.

J gene: TRBJ2-7; clone size: -; V gene: TRBV6-2/TRBV6-3; D gene: -; CDR3 DNA: TGTGCCAGCAGTCACTTTTTACAGGGAACCTACGAGCAGTACTTC; CDR3 protein: CASSHFLQGTYEQYF
J gene: TRBJ1-1; clone size: -; V gene: TRBV28; D gene: -; CDR3 DNA: TGTGCCAGCTTCTGGCTCGCTGAAGCTTTCTTT; CDR3 protein: CASFWLAEAFF
J gene: TRBJ2-1; clone size: -; V gene: TRBV4-2; D gene: -; CDR3 DNA: TGTGCCAGCAGCCAACGCGGGGAGTACAATGAGCAGTTCTTC; CDR3 protein: CASSQRGEYNEQFF
J gene: TRBJ2-3; clone size: -; V gene: TRBV9; D gene: TRBD2; CDR3 DNA: TGTGCCAGCAGCGTAGGGGCTAGCGGGGGGAACACAGATACGCAGTATTTT; CDR3 protein: CASSVGASGGNTDTQYF
J gene: TRBJ2-7; clone size: -; V gene: TRBV6-5; D gene: TRBD1; CDR3 DNA: TGTGCCAGCAGTTACACCCCGGACAGGGGAGGCGAGCAGTACTTC; CDR3 protein: CASSYTPDRGGEQYF
J gene: TRBJ1-5; clone size: few; V gene: TRBV19; D gene: -; CDR3 DNA: TGTGCCAGTAGTATATGGGGTAGGGCAGGGCCCACAGGCAATCAGCCCCAGCATTTT; CDR3 protein: CASSIWGRAGPTGNQPQHF
J gene: TRBJ2-6; clone size: -; V gene: TRBV25-1; D gene: TRBD2; CDR3 DNA: TGTGCCAGCACCAAGGGAGGGAACTCTGGGGCCAACGTCCTGACTTTC; CDR3 protein: CASTKGGNSGANVLTF
J gene: TRBJ2-1; clone size: -; V gene: TRBV5-4; D gene: -; CDR3 DNA: TGTGCCAGCAGCTCCGGAGGCGGCACCTACAATGAGCAGTTCTTC; CDR3 protein: CASSSGGGTYNEQFF
J gene: TRBJ2-7; clone size: -; V gene: TRBV7-2; D gene: TRBD1; CDR3 DNA: TGTGCCAGCAGCGCCAGACAGGGGGCCTACGAGCAGTACTTC; CDR3 protein: CASSARQGAYEQYF
J gene: TRBJ2-4; clone size: few; V gene: TRBV7-8; D gene: TRBD2; CDR3 DNA: TGTGCCAGCAGCTTAGCGCCTAGCGGGGGCTCTCAGTACTTC; CDR3 protein: CASSLAPSGGSQYF
J gene: TRBJ1-3; clone size: once; V gene: TRBV9; D gene: -; CDR3 DNA: TGTGCCAGCAGCGTAGACGCGGGGGGTACTGGAAACACCATATATTTT; CDR3 protein: CASSVDAGGTGNTIYF
J gene: TRBJ1-3; clone size: -; V gene: TRBV9; D gene: -; CDR3 DNA: TGTGCCAGCAGCGTAGTAGCCGGCTACTCTGGAAACACCATATATTTT; CDR3 protein: CASSVVAGYSGNTIYF
J gene: TRBJ2-5; clone size: -; V gene: TRBV7-2; D gene: -; CDR3 DNA: TGTGCCAGCAGCCCCCCGTTGCGCGGAGAGACCCAGTACTTC; CDR3 protein: CASSPPLRGETQYF
J gene: TRBJ2-5; clone size: -; V gene: TRBV19; D gene: TRBD2; CDR3 DNA: TGTGCCAGTAGGGTTCGGGCTAGCGGGGGCGGAGAGACCCAGTACTTC; CDR3 protein: CASRVRASGGGETQYF
J gene: TRBJ1-2; clone size: once; V gene: TRBV18; D gene: -; CDR3 DNA: TGTGCCAGCTCACCCCTGGTGCAGGGAATGTCTGGCTACACCTTC; CDR3 protein: CASSPLVQGMSGYTF
J gene: TRBJ2-5; clone size: -; V gene: TRBV4-1; D gene: -; CDR3 DNA: TGCGCCAGCAGTCAGCGGGTCCAAGAGACCCAGTACTTC; CDR3 protein: CASSQRVQETQYF
J gene: TRBJ1-1; clone size: -; V gene: TRBV28; D gene: -; CDR3 DNA: TGTGCCAGCAGTCCCTCCGGGGGGGGCACTGAAGCTTTCTTT; CDR3 protein: CASSPSGGGTEAFF
J gene: TRBJ2-3; clone size: -; V gene: TRBV7-9; D gene: TRBD2; CDR3 DNA: TGTGCCAGCAGCGCCAAATTAGGGACTAGCGGGGATGGGGATACGCAGTATTTT; CDR3 protein: CASSAKLGTSGDGDTQYF
J gene: TRBJ2-4; clone size: -; V gene: TRBV7-2; D gene: TRBD1; CDR3 DNA: TGTGCCAGCAGCTGGCGGACAGGGGGGAACATTCAGTACTTC; CDR3 protein: CASSWRTGGNIQYF
J gene: TRBJ2-3; clone size: -; V gene: TRBV6-2/TRBV6-3; D gene: TRBD2; CDR3 DNA: TGTGCCAGCAGTCCGGGACTAGCGGGGGGGCCAGGCACAGATACGCAGTATTTT; CDR3 protein: CASSPGLAGGPGTDTQYF
J gene: TRBJ2-7; clone size: -; V gene: TRBV28; D gene: -; CDR3 DNA: TGTGCCAGTCTGGAATTTGGCGGGTTCTCCTACGAGCAGTACTTC; CDR3 protein: CASLEFGGFSYEQYF
J gene: TRBJ2-7; clone size: -; V gene: TRBV6-5; D gene: -; CDR3 DNA: TGTGCCAGCAGTTACGCAGGGGAGAGCTCCTACGAGCAGTACTTC; CDR3 protein: CASSYAGESSYEQYF
J gene: TRBJ1-5; clone size: few; V gene: TRBV7-2; D gene: -; CDR3 DNA: TGTGCCAGCAGCTCCCGTAGTCAGCCCCAGCATTTT; CDR3 protein: CASSSRSQPQHF
J gene: TRBJ2-1; clone size: -; V gene: TRBV6-1; D gene: TRBD2; CDR3 DNA: TGTGCCAGCAGTGAAGTTCTGCAGGGAAATAGGCGGGGGGGCTCGGAGAATGAGCAGTTCTTC; CDR3 protein: CASSEVLQGNRRGGSENEQFF